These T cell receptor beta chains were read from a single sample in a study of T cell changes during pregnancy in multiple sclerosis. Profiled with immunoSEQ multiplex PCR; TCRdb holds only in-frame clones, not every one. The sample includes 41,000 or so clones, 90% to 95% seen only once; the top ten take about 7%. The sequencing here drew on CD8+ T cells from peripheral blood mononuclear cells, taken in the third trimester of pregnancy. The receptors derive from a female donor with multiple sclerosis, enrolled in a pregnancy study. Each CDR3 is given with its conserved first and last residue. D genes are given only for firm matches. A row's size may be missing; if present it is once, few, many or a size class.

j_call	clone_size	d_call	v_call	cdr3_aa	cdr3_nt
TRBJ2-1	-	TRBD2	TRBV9	CASSLPGGNNEQFF	TGTGCCAGCAGCCTTCCGGGAGGGAACAATGAGCAGTTCTTC
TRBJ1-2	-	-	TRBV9	CASSPEGRLYGYTF	TGTGCCAGCAGCCCAGAGGGGAGGCTCTATGGCTACACCTTC
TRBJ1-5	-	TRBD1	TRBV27	CASSAGTGGGQPQHF	TGTGCCAGCAGTGCAGGGACAGGGGGCGGGCAGCCCCAGCATTTT
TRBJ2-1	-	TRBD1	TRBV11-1	CASTGRQGNYNEQFF	TGTGCCAGCACCGGACGACAGGGAAACTACAATGAGCAGTTCTTC
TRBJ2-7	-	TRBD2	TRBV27	CASSQTAGGYYEQYF	TGTGCCAGCAGTCAAACCGCGGGGGGTTACTACGAGCAGTACTTC
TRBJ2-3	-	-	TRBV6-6	CASSYSEGDTQYF	TGTGCCAGCAGTTACTCGGAGGGAGATACGCAGTATTTT
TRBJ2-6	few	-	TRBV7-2	CASSPDSLSGANVLTF	TGTGCCAGCAGCCCGGACAGCCTCTCTGGGGCCAACGTCCTGACTTTC
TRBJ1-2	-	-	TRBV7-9	CASSLDPGQSYGYTF	TGTGCCAGCAGCTTAGATCCCGGACAGAGCTATGGCTACACCTTC
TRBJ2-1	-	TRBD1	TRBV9	CASSPRTGGNEQFF	TGTGCCAGCAGCCCTCGGACAGGGGGCAATGAGCAGTTCTTC
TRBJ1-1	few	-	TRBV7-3	CASSLNTNTEAFF	TGTGCCAGCAGCTTAAACACCAACACTGAAGCTTTCTTT
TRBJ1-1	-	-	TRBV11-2	CASSDTRVNTEAFF	TGTGCCAGCAGCGATACTAGGGTGAACACTGAAGCTTTCTTT
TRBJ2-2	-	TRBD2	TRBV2	CASSPGTSGGNTGELFF	TGTGCCAGCAGCCCCGGGACTAGCGGGGGCAACACCGGGGAGCTGTTTTTT
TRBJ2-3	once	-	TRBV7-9	CASSLGRDTQYF	TGTGCCAGCAGCTTAGGCAGAGATACGCAGTATTTT
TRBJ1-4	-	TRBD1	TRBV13	CASSLPGQGEKLFF	TGTGCCAGCAGTTTACCGGGACAGGGCGAAAAACTGTTTTTT
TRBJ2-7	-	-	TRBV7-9	CASSWASLYEQYF	TGTGCCAGCAGCTGGGCGTCCCTGTACGAGCAGTACTTC
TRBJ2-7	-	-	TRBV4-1	CASSQDPLRGAPHEQYF	TGCGCCAGCAGCCAAGATCCCTTACGGGGGGCCCCCCACGAGCAGTACTTC
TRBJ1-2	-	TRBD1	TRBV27	CASSTGGDYGYTF	TGTGCCAGCAGTACAGGGGGGGACTATGGCTACACCTTC
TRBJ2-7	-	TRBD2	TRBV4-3	CASSQDSLPSGSYEQYF	TGCGCCAGCAGCCAAGATAGTTTGCCTAGCGGCTCCTACGAGCAGTACTTC
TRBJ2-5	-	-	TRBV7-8	CASRRGETQYF	TGTGCCAGCAGACGAGGGGAGACCCAGTACTTC
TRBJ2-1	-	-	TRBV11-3	CASSLDLVNEQFF	TGTGCCAGCAGCTTAGATCTCGTCAATGAGCAGTTCTTC
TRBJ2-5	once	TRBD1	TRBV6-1	CASRGTAQETQYF	TGTGCCAGCAGGGGGACAGCCCAAGAGACCCAGTACTTC
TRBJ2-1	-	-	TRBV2	CASSGRYNEQFF	TGTGCCAGCAGCGGCAGGTACAATGAGCAGTTCTTC
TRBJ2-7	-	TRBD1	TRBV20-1	CSASGQGEQYF	TGCAGTGCCAGTGGACAGGGGGAGCAGTACTTC
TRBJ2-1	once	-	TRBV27	CASSYGGEQFF	TGTGCCAGCAGTTACGGCGGTGAGCAGTTCTTC
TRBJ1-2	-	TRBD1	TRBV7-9	CASGHRGTGYTF	TGTGCCAGCGGCCACAGGGGTACTGGCTACACCTTC
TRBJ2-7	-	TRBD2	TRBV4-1	CASSQERERYEQYF	TGCGCCAGCAGCCAAGAGCGGGAGCGCTACGAGCAGTACTTC
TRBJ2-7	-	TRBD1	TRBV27	CASSLGDRADEQYF	TGTGCCAGCAGTTTAGGGGACAGGGCAGACGAGCAGTACTTC
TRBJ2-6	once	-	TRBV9	CARRDSNSGANVLTF	TGTGCCCGCCGGGACTCGAACTCTGGGGCCAACGTCCTGACTTTC
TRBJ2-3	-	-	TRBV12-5	CASAWGGSTDTQYF	TGTGCTAGTGCCTGGGGCGGTAGCACAGATACGCAGTATTTT
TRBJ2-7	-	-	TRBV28	CASSLMQIIHEQYF	TGTGCCAGCAGTTTGATGCAGATAATCCACGAGCAGTACTTC
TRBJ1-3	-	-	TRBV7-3	CASSLAGDGNTIYF	TGTGCCAGCAGCTTAGCAGGGGACGGAAACACCATATATTTT
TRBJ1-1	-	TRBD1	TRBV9	CASSVGQGPNTEAFF	TGTGCCAGCAGCGTAGGACAGGGCCCGAACACTGAAGCTTTCTTT
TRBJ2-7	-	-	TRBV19	CASSFGQGSYEQYF	TGTGCCAGTAGTTTTGGGCAGGGCTCCTACGAGCAGTACTTC
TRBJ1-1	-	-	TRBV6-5	CASSSLSGSTEAFF	TGTGCCAGCAGTTCCCTCAGTGGGAGCACTGAAGCTTTCTTT
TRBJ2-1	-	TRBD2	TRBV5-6	CASSGTTNVYNEQFF	TGTGCCAGCAGCGGGACTACAAATGTCTACAATGAGCAGTTCTTC
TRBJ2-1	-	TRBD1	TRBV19	CASSPDGTDRGNEQFF	TGTGCCAGTAGTCCCGATGGGACAGACCGAGGGAATGAGCAGTTCTTC
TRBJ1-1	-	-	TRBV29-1	CSVEGEAGTEAFF	TGCAGCGTTGAGGGGGAGGCGGGTACTGAAGCTTTCTTT
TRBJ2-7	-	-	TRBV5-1	CASSLVNEQYF	TGCGCCAGCAGCTTGGTTAACGAGCAGTACTTC
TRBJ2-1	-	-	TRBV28	CASSSTPGVWFF	TGTGCCAGCAGTTCGACACCGGGAGTGTGGTTCTTC
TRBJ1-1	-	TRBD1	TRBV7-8	CASSLGQGMAEAFF	TGTGCCAGCAGTCTAGGACAGGGAATGGCTGAAGCTTTCTTT
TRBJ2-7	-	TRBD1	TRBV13	CASSLGGDRDSYGQYF	TGTGCCAGCAGCTTAGGGGGGGACAGGGACTCCTACGGGCAGTACTTC